The 16 T cell receptor beta chains below come from one sample, sequenced in a study of tumor and adjacent non-tumor tissue in lung cancer (dated by TCRdb to the late 2010s). The library relied on multiplex PCR. The sample was run on an Illumina HiSeq 2500. TCRbeta libraries were built by three rounds of nested PCR using primers (Table S4), following protocols modified from ARM-PCR. TCRdb trimmed public reads at Q25 via fastp, called clones via MiXCR and kept in-frame beta chains. Entries are consolidated by CDR3 protein sequence, retaining the most common genes and DNA. The sample records 200,000 to 250,000 distinct CDR3 sequences, around 70% of which are singletons. 20% to 25% of the sample is taken by the ten largest. RNA was isolated from bulk unsorted tissue, and RNA quality was assessed with a NanoDrop ND-1000 and an Agilent 2100. Sequenced material: lung tumor tissue. These receptors were obtained from a man aged 55 to 70 with non-small cell lung cancer.

Many counts were recorded for this clonotype. V usage is TRBV11-3 and J usage is TRBJ2-1; 15 bases align to TRBD2. Trimming removed 8 bases from V and 10 bases from J; junction bases left unmatched: 6. Looked up from germline, CDR1 is SGHNT and CDR2 is YENEEA. CDR3 length equals 14 residues. The chain's CDR3 is CASLPGLAGGEQFF. CDR3 DNA: TGTGCCAGCCTCCCGGGACTAGCGGGAGGAGAGCAGTTCTTC. The full variable domain, in which reference TRBV11-3 and TRBJ2-1 provide the parts outside the CDR3, is EAGVVQSPRYKIIEKKQPVAFWCNPISGHNTLYWYLQNLGQGPELLIRYENEEAVDDSQLPKDRFSAERLKGVDSTLKIQPAELGDSAVYLCASLPGLAGGEQFFGPGTRLTVL.

This clonotype was detected once. The chain joins TRBV20-1 to TRBJ2-4, with D tentatively TRBD1 or TRBD2 (5 bases each). V was clipped by 6 bases and J by 5 bases, with 14 bases between them. CDR1 is DFQATT, CDR2 SNEGSKA, per germline (reference sequence). CDR3 length: 13 residues. The CDR3 loop is CSAPDGAENIQYF. DNA of the CDR3: TGCAGTGCGCCGGACGGGGCCGAAAACATTCAGTACTTC.

The sample holds one count of this clonotype. The junction departs from germline at one end; a sequencing error may be responsible. V is TRBV28 and J is TRBJ1-1; D gene unclear. Germline CDR1 reads MDHEN; CDR2 reads SYDVKM. This CDR3 contains 12 residues. CDR3 residues: CASSLGLTGAFF. The CDR3 bases are TGTGCCAGCAGTTTAGGACTCACTGGAGCTTTCTTT.

A note on this clonotype: As the CDR3 is not closed by the conserved phenylalanine or tryptophan, this likely results from a read error. The gene calls are TRBV4-3 and TRBJ2-3; the match to TRBD1 covers 10 bases. J lost 7 bases, V lost 3 bases, and 7 bases had no gene match. The CDR3 has 15 amino acids. In germline, CDR1 is LGHNA, CDR2 YSLEER. CDR3 sequence reads: CASSQGQGQSYTQYY. The CDR3, as DNA: TGCGCCAGCAGCCAGGGACAGGGGCAGTCATATACGCAGTATTAT.

The chain uses TRBV6-1 and TRBJ1-6, with TRBD1 matching 10 bases. Trimming at V came to 9 bases and at J to 7 bases, leaving 9 bases not matched to a gene. CDR1 is MNHNS, CDR2 SASEGT, per germline. The CDR3 spans 15 residues. CDR3 amino acids: CARRRQGAENSPLHF. The CDR3 DNA follows: TGTGCCAGAAGGCGACAGGGGGCAGAAAATTCACCCCTCCACTTT.

Concerning this clonotype itself: A read error is likely, as this CDR3 ends without the conserved phenylalanine or tryptophan. The chain recombines TRBV11-2 with TRBJ2-5; D is perhaps TRBD1 (5 bases). This CDR3 comprises 13 residues. CDR1 is SGHAT, CDR2 FQNNGV, per germline. As DNA, the CDR3 is TGTGCCAGCAGCTCTATAGGGGAAGAGATCCAGTACTCC. Its translation: CASSSIGEEIQYS.

In its sample, this clonotype was seen a few times. The rearrangement joins TRBV20-1 to TRBJ2-7; tentative D call: TRBD2 (6 bases). V gave up 1 base and J gave up 2 bases, with 27 bases separating them. In germline, CDR1 is DFQATT, CDR2 SNEGSKA (reference sequence). This CDR3 has 19 amino acids. CDR3 DNA: TGCAGTGCTAGAGCGCGGGGAATTACGGCACTTTCAAATACCTACGAGCAGTACTTC. Translating it yields CSARARGITALSNTYEQYF.

This clonotype was picked up a small number of times. This clone may be a read error of a much larger clone one base away. V and J are TRBV11-3 and TRBJ2-1; a possible D gene is TRBD2 (6 bases). CDR1 is SGHNT and CDR2 is YENEEA in the germline V gene. V lost 5 bases and J lost 7, with 24 bases in between. The CDR3 contains 17 residues. The CDR3 DNA is TGTGCCAGCAGCCGTAGCTGGAGGGCCGCAGGCAGGAATGAGCAGTTCTTC. It specifies CASSRSWRAAGRNEQFF.

Note on this clonotype: The junction departs from the called germline gene at one end, perhaps through a read error. The chain carries TRBV4-2 and TRBJ2-3; 9 nucleotides align to TRBD1. Germline V gene lookup returns CDR1 LGHNA and CDR2 YNFKEQ. The length of the CDR3 is 16 residues. The CDR3 coding sequence is TGTGACAGCAGCCAAGAAAGGGGACAGGGCTGTGGTACGCAGTATTTT. Encoded protein: CDSSQERGQGCGTQYF.

Concerning this clonotype itself: The junction departs from germline at one end; a sequencing error may be responsible. V is TRBV11-2 and J is TRBJ2-1; D ambiguous. The length of the CDR3 is 13 residues. The germline gives CDR1 SGHAT, CDR2 FQNNGV. DNA of the CDR3: TGTGCCACCAACTCTGCATTTTACAATAAGCAGTTCTTC. This translates into CATNSAFYNKQFF.

A remark on this clonotype: The conserved final phenylalanine or tryptophan is absent from the CDR3, which likely points to a read error. The chain recombines TRBV4-2 with TRBJ2-5; 14 nucleotides agree with TRBD2. V shed 3 bases and J 6 bases; nucleotides not matched to a gene: 9. CDR1 is LGHNA and CDR2 is YNFKEQ in the germline V gene. The CDR3 spans 17 residues. CDR3 bases: TGTGCCAGCAGCCACGGGACTAGCGGGGGCCTGGGGAAGACCCAGTACTAC. This codes for CASSHGTSGGLGKTQYY.

As to this clonotype: One base away lies a much larger clone, so this may be a sequencing read error. The rearrangement joins TRBV20-1 to TRBJ1-4, with D maybe TRBD1 (5 bases). Germline CDR1 DFQATT, CDR2 SNEGSKA (reference sequence). CDR3 length: 15 residues. In DNA form, the CDR3 reads TGCAGTGCTAGAAGTTACGGGGGTGCTAATGAAAATCTGTTTTTT. Protein sequence: CSARSYGGANENLFF.

V usage is TRBV11-2 and J usage is TRBJ2-1, with 8 bases fitting TRBD2. Looked up from germline, CDR1 is SGHAT and CDR2 is FQNNGV. The V segment lost 6 bases and the J segment 7 bases; nucleotides outside the gene matches: 5. CDR3 length equals 13 residues. CDR3 residues: CASRPPGGNEQFF. DNA for the CDR3: TGTGCCAGCAGACCACCGGGGGGGAATGAGCAGTTCTTC.

The chain combines TRBV6-5 with TRBJ1-4, with D unclear. Germline V CDR1 and CDR2: MNHEY, SVGAGI. CDR3 length: 14 residues. V lost 6 bases and J lost 7, with 15 bases in between. CDR3 loop: CASSLNWESEKLFF. As DNA, the CDR3 is TGTGCCAGCAGCCTCAACTGGGAGAGTGAAAAACTGTTTTTT.

Comment on this clonotype: One junction end disagrees with the germline gene, perhaps due to a read error. The chain combines TRBV4-1 with TRBJ1-1; D perhaps matches TRBD1 (6 bases). CDR1 and CDR2 from the germline V gene are MGHRA and YSYEKL. The CDR3 is made up of 17 amino acids. The CDR3 DNA is TGCGCCAGCAGCCAAGTCTCGGGCGGACAGCTGAACACTGAAACTTTCTTT. This encodes CASSQVSGGQLNTETFF.

With respect to this clonotype: With a much larger clone just one base away, this may be a read error. This rearrangement joins TRBV6-2 or TRBV6-3 to TRBJ2-1, with a tentative D call TRBD2 (5 bases). From germline, CDR1 is MNHEY and CDR2 SVGEGT. This CDR3 contains 15 residues. Trimming shortened V by 0 bases and J by 5 bases, and 11 bases separated the two germline ends. In nucleotides, the CDR3 is TGTGCCAGCAGTTACTCGACTATCGGGAACAATGAGCAGTTCTTC. Its translation: CASSYSTIGNNEQFF.